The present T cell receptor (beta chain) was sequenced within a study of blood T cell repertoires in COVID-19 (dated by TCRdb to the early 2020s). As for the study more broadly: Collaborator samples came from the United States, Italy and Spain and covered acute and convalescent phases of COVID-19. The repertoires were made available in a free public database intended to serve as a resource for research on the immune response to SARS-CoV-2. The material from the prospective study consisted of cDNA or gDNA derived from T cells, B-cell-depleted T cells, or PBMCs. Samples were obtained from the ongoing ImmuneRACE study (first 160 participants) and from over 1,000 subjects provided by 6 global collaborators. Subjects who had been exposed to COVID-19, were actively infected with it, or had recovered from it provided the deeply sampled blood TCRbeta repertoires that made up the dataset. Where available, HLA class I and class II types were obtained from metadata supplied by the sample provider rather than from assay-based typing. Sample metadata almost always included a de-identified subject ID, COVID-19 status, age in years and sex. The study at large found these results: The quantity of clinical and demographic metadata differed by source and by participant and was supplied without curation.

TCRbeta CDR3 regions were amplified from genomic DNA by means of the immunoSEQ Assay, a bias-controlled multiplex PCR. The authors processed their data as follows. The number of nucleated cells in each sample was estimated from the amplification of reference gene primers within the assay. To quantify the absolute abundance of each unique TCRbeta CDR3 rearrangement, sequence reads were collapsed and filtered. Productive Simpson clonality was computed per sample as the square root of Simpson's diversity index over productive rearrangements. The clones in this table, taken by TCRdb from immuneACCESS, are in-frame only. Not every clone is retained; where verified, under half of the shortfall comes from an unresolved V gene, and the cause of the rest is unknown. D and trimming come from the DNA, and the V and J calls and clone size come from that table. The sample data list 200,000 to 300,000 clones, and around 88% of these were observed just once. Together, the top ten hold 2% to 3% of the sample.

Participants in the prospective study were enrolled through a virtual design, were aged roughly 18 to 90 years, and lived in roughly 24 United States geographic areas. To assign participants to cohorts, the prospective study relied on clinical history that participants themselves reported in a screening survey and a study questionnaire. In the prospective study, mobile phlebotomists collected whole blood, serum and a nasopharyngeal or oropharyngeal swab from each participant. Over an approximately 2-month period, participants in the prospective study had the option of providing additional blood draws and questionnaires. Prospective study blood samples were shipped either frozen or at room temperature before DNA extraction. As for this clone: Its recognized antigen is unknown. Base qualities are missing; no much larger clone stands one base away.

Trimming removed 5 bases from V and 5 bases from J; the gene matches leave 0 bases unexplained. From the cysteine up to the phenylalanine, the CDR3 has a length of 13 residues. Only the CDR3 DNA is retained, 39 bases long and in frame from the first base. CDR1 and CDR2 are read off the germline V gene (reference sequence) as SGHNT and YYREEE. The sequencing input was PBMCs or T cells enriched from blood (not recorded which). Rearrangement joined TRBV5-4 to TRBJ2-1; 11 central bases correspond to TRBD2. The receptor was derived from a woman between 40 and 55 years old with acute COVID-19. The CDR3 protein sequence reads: CASRTSGNNEQFF. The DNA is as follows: TGTGCCAGCAGGACTAGCGGGAACAATGAGCAGTTCTTC.